Reported below is one T cell receptor beta chain. Its antigen is not identified. The data derive from a study of T-cell reconstitution after alpha-beta-depleted transplantation in children. The CDR3 consists of 16 residues. Germline V lookup: CDR1 SGHVS, CDR2 FQNEAQ. Trimming removed 1 base from V and 1 base from J, with 11 bases in between. The library targeted TCRbeta and was prepared with unique molecular identifiers. TCRdb itself ran the PCR reads through MiXCR, one entry per CDR3 protein. Here the sample spans about 240,000 distinct CDR3 sequences, under 30% being singletons. Study results and caveats: Some patients' high day-60 TCRbeta diversity was traced to surviving recipient T cells and thymic progenitors. As was reported, about two months after transplant, alpha-beta T cells came from several hundred expanded graft clones. Newly generated T cells supplied most T-cell counts and diversity one year post-transplant.

The sequence came from a girl aged 2 to 10 with Fanconi anemia, due to receive a stem cell transplant. This chain connects TRBV7-8 to TRBJ2-1; D is perhaps TRBD1 (6 bases). The starting material was PBMCs, obtained before TCRalphabeta/CD19-depleted stem cell transplant. As DNA, the CDR3 is TGTGCCAGCAGCTTAGTGGAGACAGGTTCCTACAATGAGCAGTTCTTC. Protein: CASSLVETGSYNEQFF.